Shown below are 2 T cell receptor beta chains from a single sample sequenced in a study of cytomegalovirus exposure and HLA in healthy donors. The PCR employed 60 Vbeta primers together with 13 Jbeta primers. Some clones are missing from TCRdb's copy, which holds only in-frame ones; the method was immunoSEQ multiplex PCR. The sample yields about 180,000 clones, less than 90% seen once. The specimen was PBMCs. Receptors were obtained from a girl between 5 and 17 years old in good health and CMV-seropositive.

Details on this clone: At the DNA level, this CDR3 is encoded by other sequences in the same sample as well. V gene TRBV6-5 combines with J gene TRBJ2-3; possible D gene TRBD1, 6 bases. Per germline, CDR1 MNHEY and CDR2 SVGAGI. The CDR3 runs to 13 residues. V lost 6 bases to trimming and J lost 1 base, with 8 bases between them. CDR3 in amino acids: CASRTGGTDTQYF. In nucleotides, the CDR3 is TGTGCCAGCAGGACAGGAGGCACAGATACGCAGTATTTT.

The chain carries TRBV5-4 and TRBJ2-4, with 7 positions matching TRBD1. Germline V gene sequence: CDR1 SGHNT, CDR2 YYREEE (reference sequence). The V segment lost 8 bases and the J segment 9 bases; nucleotides outside the gene matches: 8. The CDR3 has 12 amino acids. The CDR3 here is CASSTGSGIQYF. The CDR3 DNA is TGTGCCAGTTCGACAGGGTCGGGCATTCAGTACTTC.